This TCR beta chain originates from a study of early stage breast cancer tumors (dated by TCRdb to the late 2010s). Background on the whole study: Of the roughly 16 invasive breast tumors, twelve were found to be estrogen receptor-positive, progesterone receptor-positive and HER2-negative. Of the roughly twelve ER+/PR+/HER2- tumors, eight were classified as invasive ductal carcinomas and four as invasive lobular carcinomas. The average read coverage per sample was roughly 9.6-fold. A total of 2,651,842 templates, representing almost 1,100,000 unique clonotypes, were detected across all samples. Findings and caveats that apply to the study as a whole: Enriched TCRB sequences shared across patients were found to be mostly commonly generated sequences that were unlikely to play an important role in the tumor microenvironment. About 2.5-fold higher T cell density and higher clonality were observed in tumors than in adjacent normal breast tissue. Sequencing bulk genomic DNA from unsorted cells could not capture chain pairing or functional markers like CD4, CD8 and FOXP3. Repertoires from blood and normal breast were more alike than repertoires from blood and tumor, and in about 85% of the 16 patients, comparing each tissue with blood separated tumor from normal. Because the cohort was small, a breakdown by tumor subtype could not be done.

Each sample was amplified in two independent genomic DNA replicates, using 0.5 ug for blood and around 1.5 ug for tumor or normal breast. Following the manufacturer's instructions, the ImmunoSeq Intro kit was used to carry out TCRB sequencing on genomic DNA. The multiplex PCR ran for 30 to 35 cycles using proprietary primers and spike-in control sequences for absolute quantification. Single-end 150-bp reads were used to sequence an 87-bp fragment spanning the CDR3 plus the flanking V and J genes. Each lane of an Illumina MiSeq using version 3.0 chemistry carried seven multiplexed samples, with two replicates per sample. Concerning the study's data processing: The vendor's proprietary pipeline processed the raw data and merged both replicates into a single result for each sample. To define clonotypes, the study grouped productive rearrangements that shared the V-gene family, CDR3 amino acid sequence and J-gene segment. To compute clonality, the normalized Shannon entropy (Pielou evenness) of TCRB abundances was subtracted from 1. T cell density was estimated as total templates divided by the number of input cells, with the number of input cells inferred from the DNA input amount. Recon was used with default parameters to estimate total repertoire diversity and clonality. Clonotypes with over 0.1% abundance in tumor and at least 32-fold higher abundance in tumor than in normal breast were defined as tumor-enriched. Here the immuneACCESS table is served through TCRdb, limited to in-frame sequences with V and J called. Missing clones are a known gap in these copies; in checked studies unresolved V genes cover under half, and the rest lacks a known reason. Clone size and the V and J calls come from that table; the DNA yielded D and trimming. Within this sample are about 28,000 clones, with around 50% of them counted one time only. The ten top clones hold around 9% of the sample.

Trimming takes 3 bases off V and 3 bases off J; junction bases not matched to a gene: 6. CDR1 LGHNA and CDR2 YNFKEQ were looked up in the germline V gene. The cysteine opens and the phenylalanine closes a CDR3 of 15 amino acids. Only CDR3 DNA is held: 45 bases, read in frame from base 1. The table lists this clone with a few counts. The antigen this receptor binds is unknown. Base-call qualities are not available, and no considerably larger clone is one nucleotide away. Dicing about 20-55 mg of tumor tissue typically gave a DNA yield of more than 3 ug. The study profiled bulk TCR beta-chain repertoires in matched peripheral blood, tumor and adjacent normal breast tissue taken from roughly 17 patients with early-stage breast cancer. Once resection was done, tumor tissue identified by eye was cut out and put into prechilled RNAlater. Tumor tissue (about 19-50 mg) was diced and homogenized in RLTplus buffer with beta-mercaptoethanol and antifoaming agent using a TissueLyser II. The Qiagen AllPrep DNA/RNA Mini kit was used for genomic DNA extraction.

Recombination linked TRBV4-2 to TRBJ2-7, with 9 bases matching TRBD2. Sequenced: breast tumor tissue. The receptor's source is a person aged 45-60 years with breast cancer. CDR3 loop: CASSHGAGGYYEQYF. The sequenced DNA: TGTGCCAGCAGCCACGGAGCGGGAGGTTACTACGAGCAGTACTTC.